The rows below give T cell receptor beta chains drawn from one sample of a study of shared clonotypes between healthy human individuals. Profiled with immunoSEQ multiplex PCR; TCRdb holds only in-frame clones, not every one. The sample lists about 2.3 million clones; over 90% were seen once. Source material: naive CD4+ T cells from PBMCs. These receptors all stem from a man between 18 and 29 years old in good health. Some clones in this sample may be carry-over from other donors' samples. The CDR3 runs from the conserved cysteine through the conserved F or W.

V gene: TRBV28
J gene: TRBJ1-1
CDR3 protein: CASTTADRGNTEAFF

V gene: TRBV28
J gene: TRBJ2-3
CDR3 protein: CASSQPPSGSTDTQYF

V gene: TRBV5-6
J gene: TRBJ1-2
CDR3 protein: CASSPGQVYGYTF

V gene: TRBV18
J gene: TRBJ2-5
CDR3 protein: CASSPTTGVGETQYF

V gene: TRBV7-2
J gene: TRBJ2-3
CDR3 protein: CASSLMRGTDTQYF

V gene: TRBV4-1
J gene: TRBJ1-2
CDR3 protein: CASSRGGQGNYGYTF

V gene: TRBV10-2
J gene: TRBJ2-1
CDR3 protein: CASISADEQFF

V gene: TRBV7-9
J gene: TRBJ2-7
CDR3 protein: CASSLAADREQYF

V gene: TRBV7-3
J gene: TRBJ2-1
CDR3 protein: CASSLGHPYNEQFF

V gene: TRBV30
J gene: TRBJ2-7
CDR3 protein: CAWKAPRGISTYEQYF

V gene: TRBV9
J gene: TRBJ2-7
CDR3 protein: CASSATSGRHEQYF

V gene: TRBV18
J gene: TRBJ2-1
CDR3 protein: CASSPGLAGYNEQFF

V gene: TRBV30
J gene: TRBJ1-1
CDR3 protein: CAWSVRPLTEAFF

V gene: TRBV11-2
J gene: TRBJ1-1
CDR3 protein: CASSFLTGLNTEAFF

V gene: TRBV28
J gene: TRBJ2-7
CDR3 protein: CASSSAGTANYEQYF

V gene: TRBV28
J gene: TRBJ1-5
CDR3 protein: CASSFSRDRRSQPQHF

V gene: TRBV6-5
J gene: TRBJ2-7
CDR3 protein: CASSYALGTSYEQYF

V gene: TRBV5-1
J gene: TRBJ1-5
CDR3 protein: CASSLGDRVNQPQHF

V gene: TRBV7-2
J gene: TRBJ1-2
CDR3 protein: CASSARTPKSYGYTF

V gene: TRBV5-1
J gene: TRBJ1-1
CDR3 protein: CASSFREGVNTEAFF

V gene: TRBV9
J gene: TRBJ1-4
CDR3 protein: CASSVPGQIVRNEKLFF

V gene: TRBV28
J gene: TRBJ1-1
CDR3 protein: CASSSAPGTGKAFF

V gene: TRBV29-1
J gene: TRBJ1-1
CDR3 protein: CSVARTGGANTEAFF

V gene: TRBV15
J gene: TRBJ2-5
CDR3 protein: CATSGRQGSATQYF

V gene: TRBV4-2
J gene: TRBJ2-3
CDR3 protein: CASTIGTGSADTQYF

V gene: TRBV2
J gene: TRBJ1-4
CDR3 protein: CASSGEQGGLKKLFF

V gene: TRBV5-6
J gene: TRBJ1-2
CDR3 protein: CASSFGEDYGYTF

V gene: TRBV20-1
J gene: TRBJ1-4
CDR3 protein: CSARREKLFF

V gene: TRBV18
J gene: TRBJ1-4
CDR3 protein: CASSQGQLATNEKLFF

V gene: TRBV6-1
J gene: TRBJ2-7
CDR3 protein: CASSVRGGSYPSYEQYF

V gene: TRBV5-4
J gene: TRBJ2-5
CDR3 protein: CASSWAGRRAGETQYF

V gene: TRBV7-2
J gene: TRBJ2-1
CDR3 protein: CASSPIPGGGEQFF

V gene: TRBV11-2
J gene: TRBJ1-1
CDR3 protein: CASSPILGNTEAFF

V gene: TRBV29-1
J gene: TRBJ2-7
CDR3 protein: CSVGPDFSYEQYF

V gene: TRBV27
J gene: TRBJ2-2
CDR3 protein: CASSLAGRANGELFF

V gene: TRBV7-3
J gene: TRBJ2-2
CDR3 protein: CASHPLGANTGELFF